The clone carrying this T cell receptor (beta chain) was recorded a few times. No DNA is shown, since the ends of the CDR3 on it are uncertain; the CDR3 is the one TCRdb lists. These data belong to a study of blood T cell repertoires in COVID-19. Germline V lookup: CDR1 SNHLY, CDR2 FYNNEI. The CDR3 comprises 13 residues, both ends counted. This table comes from immunoSEQ multiplex PCR, and its TCRdb copy is limited to in-frame clones, with some not included. The data hold 90,000 to 120,000 clones, with roughly 90% observed a single time. The TCR comes from a human donor in a cohort sampled during active COVID-19. The chain is built from TRBV2 and TRBJ1-5. The sample comprised peripheral blood. The CDR3 loop is CASILEGNQPQHF.